Shown below are 10 T cell receptor beta chains from a single sample sequenced in a study of blood T cell repertoires in COVID-19. TCRdb's table, derived via immunoSEQ multiplex PCR, lists solely in-frame clones and lacks some. The table lists about 360,000 clones, more than 75% of them singletons. Sequencing was done on a sample of peripheral blood. Source of these receptors: a human donor in a cohort sampled during active COVID-19.

The chain carries TRBV7-9 and TRBJ2-7, with 9 nucleotides matching TRBD2. V lost 5 bases and J lost 2; bases outside the gene matches: 1. Looked up from germline, CDR1 is SEHNR and CDR2 is FQNEAQ (reference sequence). This CDR3 has 13 amino acids. The CDR3 DNA is TGTGCCAGCAGCCCTAGCGGGACCTACGAGCAGTACTTC. This encodes CASSPSGTYEQYF.

The CDR3 is CASSSTPSGPGGYIQYF. In nucleotides, the CDR3 is TGCGCCAGCAGCTCAACCCCTAGCGGGCCGGGTGGTTACATTCAGTACTTC. The V gene is TRBV5-1, the J gene TRBJ2-4; 8 bases agree with TRBD2. V trimming: 3 bases; J trimming: 8 bases; junction bases outside the gene matches: 16. The CDR3 spans 17 residues. The germline gives CDR1 SGHRS, CDR2 YFSETQ.

The CDR3 loop is CASSPDDHRSYGYTF. The CDR3 DNA is TGTGCCAGCTCACCGGATGACCACCGGAGCTATGGCTACACCTTC. The V gene is TRBV18, the J gene TRBJ1-2; D not resolved. The CDR3 totals 15 residues. V was pared by 3 bases and J by 4 bases, with 15 bases between. Germline V CDR1 and CDR2: KGHSH, LQKENI.

The sample holds one count of this clone. V gene TRBV4-1 combines with J gene TRBJ2-1; D is undetermined. The CDR3 has 17 residues. The V gene lost 0 bases and the J gene lost 0 bases, with 12 bases spanning the gap. The germline V gene encodes CDR1 MGHRA and CDR2 YSYEKL. This CDR3 reads CASSQELSEASYNEQFF. For the CDR3, the DNA is TGCGCCAGCAGCCAAGAACTATCTGAGGCCTCCTACAATGAGCAGTTCTTC.

This sequence joins TRBV30 and TRBJ1-1; 11 bases map to TRBD1. Germline trimming cut 0 bases from V and 4 bases from J; bases unmatched to any gene: 7. CDR3 length equals 16 residues. Germline loops: CDR1 GTSNPN, CDR2 SVGIG (reference sequence). CDR3 bases: TGTGCCTGGAGTGTAAGCTGGGGACAGGGGGGCACTGAAGCTTTCTTT. Amino acids: CAWSVSWGQGGTEAFF. Full variable domain (rest looked up from reference TRBV30 and TRBJ1-1): SQTIHQWPATLVQPVGSPLSLECTVEGTSNPNLYWYRQAAGRGLQLLFYSVGIGQISSEVPQNLSASRPQDRQFILSSKKLLLSDSGFYLCAWSVSWGQGGTEAFFGQGTRLTVV.

The table lists this clone with a few counts. Additional DNA sequences in this sample encode the identical CDR3. The chain joins TRBV5-1 to TRBJ2-1; a weak D match, TRBD2 (6 bases). The V gene's germline CDR1 is SGHRS and CDR2 YFSETQ. The CDR3 is 13 residues long. Trimming cost V 0 bases and J 6 bases, with 7 bases left between them. The DNA for the CDR3 is TGCGCCAGCAGCTTGGCCGGGGGCAATGAGCAGTTCTTC. This sequence encodes CASSLAGGNEQFF.

The chain joins TRBV5-4 to TRBJ1-1, with TRBD1 as a possible D gene (6 bases). There are 16 residues in the CDR3. From germline, CDR1 is SGHNT and CDR2 YYREEE (reference sequence). Deletions cut 3 bases from V and 1 base from J, with 16 bases between. CDR3 region: CASSYRTGTPNTEAFF. DNA of the CDR3: TGTGCCAGCAGCTACCGAACCGGGACACCGAACACTGAAGCTTTCTTT.

The gene calls are TRBV11-2 and TRBJ1-6, with D possibly being TRBD1 (5 bases). Germline V gene lookup returns CDR1 SGHAT and CDR2 FQNNGV. Deletions cut 3 bases from V and 8 bases from J, with 11 bases between. The CDR3 has 14 residues. In DNA form, the CDR3 reads TGTGCCAGCAGCTTGGGGGGAGATCATTCACCCCTCCACTTT. Translating gives CASSLGGDHSPLHF.

V gene TRBV7-9 combines with J gene TRBJ2-1, with D possibly TRBD2 on 6 matching bases. V was clipped by 1 base and J by 2 bases, with 18 bases between them. From germline, CDR1 is SEHNR and CDR2 FQNEAQ (reference sequence). The CDR3 contains 18 residues. The CDR3 spells CASSLGTLVRGAYNEQFF. The CDR3 DNA reads TGTGCCAGCAGCTTAGGAACTCTGGTCCGCGGGGCCTACAATGAGCAGTTCTTC.

The chain carries TRBV15 and TRBJ1-5; 7 bases fit TRBD1. Germline CDR1 and CDR2: LNHNV and YYDKDF (reference sequence). The CDR3 runs 15 residues. Losses at the gene ends were 0 bases for V and 4 bases for J; bases not matched to a gene: 3. The CDR3 loop is CATSRDLTGNQPQHF. The DNA of the CDR3 is TGTGCCACCAGCAGAGATCTGACAGGGAATCAGCCCCAGCATTTT.